The next 13 T cell receptor beta chains were all read from a single sample in a study of regulatory T cells in long-lasting Graves disease. Arm-PCR of CDR3 regions and iRepertoire HTBI primers were used to build TCR beta libraries. TCRdb re-called the multiplex PCR reads with MiXCR, one entry per CDR3 protein. The sample holds around 400,000 distinct CDR3 sequences; approximately 22% are singletons and the top ten take 13% to 15%. Described time point: persistent/refractory GD, antithyroid drugs over 5 years with positive TRAb. PBMC-extracted RNA yielded the TCR library. The sample in question was peripheral blood mononuclear cells (PBMCs), obtained when the disease was refractory, from a patient treated with antithyroid drugs. The receptors were gathered from a female donor with Graves disease.

V and J are TRBV6-1 and TRBJ2-7; 9 nucleotides agree with TRBD1. The V and J ends lost 4 bases and 2 bases, in that order; junction bases with no gene match: 12. The CDR3 is 17 residues long. CDR1 is MNHNS and CDR2 is SASEGT in the germline V gene. CDR3 nucleotides: TGTGCCAGCAGTGTAAACCCCGGGACAGGGACAACCTACGAGCAGTACTTC. Translation gives CASSVNPGTGTTYEQYF.

This clonotype was seen repeatedly, ten times or more. The chain recombines TRBV28 with TRBJ1-2; the match to TRBD1 covers 7 bases. Germline-derived CDR1 and CDR2 are MDHEN and SYDVKM. Trimming cost V 5 bases and J 4 bases; bases outside gene matches: 10. The CDR3 is 15 amino acids. Here the CDR3 reads CASSRPRGGSYGYTF. DNA for the CDR3: TGTGCCAGCAGTCGTCCCAGGGGGGGCAGCTATGGCTACACCTTC.

Turning to this clonotype: The likely explanation is a read error, given a far larger clone one base away. The rearrangement joins TRBV28 to TRBJ1-4; D uncertain. This CDR3 region has 13 residues. Germline V gene data show CDR1 as MDHEN and CDR2 as SYDVKM. The DNA for the CDR3 is TGTGCCAGCAGAAAAGGGTTTAATGAAAAACTGCTTTTT. Translating it yields CASRKGFNEKLLF.

To note about this clonotype: A much larger clone differs from this one at a single base, so this may be a read error. The chain couples TRBV20-1 to TRBJ2-7; D is perhaps TRBD1 (6 bases). This CDR3 contains 16 residues. CDR1 DFQATT and CDR2 SNEGSKA come from the germline V gene (reference sequence). The CDR3 here is CSATGDYSGASFEQYF. The CDR3 nucleotides read TGCAGTGCCACAGGAGACTACTCAGGGGCCTCCTTCGAGCAGTACTTC.

This chain uses TRBV12-3 or TRBV12-4 with TRBJ1-5; D might be TRBD1 (5 bases). CDR3 length equals 14 residues. V shed 11 bases and J shed 5 bases, with 19 bases lying between them. Here the CDR3 DNA reads TGTGCCGGCGGATTTGGGGGAGGAGATCAGCCCCAGCATTTT. Residues: CAGGFGGGDQPQHF.

This clonotype showed up just a few times. The chain is built from TRBV20-1 and TRBJ2-7, with 11 nucleotides matching TRBD2. CDR1 DFQATT and CDR2 SNEGSKA come from the germline V gene (reference sequence). V lost 6 bases and J lost 6; bases outside the gene matches: 13. The CDR3 spans 15 residues. The DNA for the CDR3 is TGCAGTGCCCCCGAGGCCGGACTAGCGGGCACCGAGCAGTACTTC. This sequence encodes CSAPEAGLAGTEQYF.

The table lists this clonotype with many counts. This rearrangement joins TRBV20-1 to TRBJ2-5, with 7 bases that match TRBD1. The CDR3 covers 12 residues. Trimming cost V 3 bases and J 2 bases; bases outside gene matches: 0. Germline CDR1 reads DFQATT; CDR2 reads SNEGSKA (reference sequence). CDR3 region: CSARGQQETQYF. CDR3 DNA: TGCAGTGCTAGGGGACAGCAAGAGACCCAGTACTTC.

This clonotype was observed a handful of times. The chain joins TRBV14 to TRBJ1-1; possible D gene TRBD1, 5 bases. V lost 4 bases and J lost 0, with 18 bases in between. CDR1 is SGHDN and CDR2 is FVKESK in the germline V gene. The CDR3 is made up of 17 amino acids. The CDR3 bases are TGTGCCAGCAGCCGCTGGACAAAGAATATCATGAACACTGAAGCTTTCTTT. Translating it yields CASSRWTKNIMNTEAFF.

There are many counts of this clonotype. The chain carries TRBV12-5 and TRBJ1-2, with a tentative D call TRBD1 (5 bases). Looked up from germline, CDR1 is LGHNT and CDR2 is FRNRAP. V was cut by 0 bases and J by 2 bases, with 19 bases left in between. This CDR3 is 18 amino acids long. Written as DNA, the CDR3 is TGTGCTAGTGGTTTGGTACCCTGGGGGGGGGACCCGAACTATGGCTACACCTTC. Its translation is CASGLVPWGGDPNYGYTF.

The sample holds one count of this clonotype. A read error may be the cause here, since a much bigger clone is one base away. The J gene is TRBJ1-1, the V gene TRBV28; 9 bases fit TRBD1. The CDR3 runs 15 residues. The germline CDR1 and CDR2 sequences are MDHEN and SYDVKM. Losses at the gene ends were 11 bases for V and 5 bases for J; bases not matched to a gene: 15. DNA of the CDR3: TGTGCCTGCACCACAGGGGGCGGACGGTCTACTGAAGCTTTCTTT. Amino acids: CACTTGGGRSTEAFF.

This clonotype was picked up many times. The rearrangement uses TRBV13 and TRBJ2-7; TRBD1 might be the D (5 bases). Trimming cost V 2 bases and J 6 bases, with 17 bases left between them. The germline CDR1 and CDR2 sequences are PRHDT and FYEKMQ (reference sequence). The length of the CDR3 is 15 residues. The CDR3 reads CASSLLNRSPSEQYF. The CDR3 DNA sequence: TGTGCCAGCAGCTTACTGAACAGGTCCCCCAGCGAGCAGTACTTC.

There are many counts of this clonotype. The V and J genes are TRBV28 and TRBJ2-7, with D perhaps TRBD1 (6 bases). The CDR3 totals 14 residues. The germline V and J ends were trimmed by 6 bases and 3 bases, with 15 bases remaining between them. CDR1 and CDR2 (germline): MDHEN, SYDVKM. This CDR3 reads CASSSRDTLYEQYF. The CDR3 nucleotides are TGTGCCAGCAGCAGTCGGGACACCCTCTACGAGCAGTACTTC.

The rearrangement links TRBV4-1 to TRBJ2-7; D is undetermined. Germline V gene lookup returns CDR1 MGHRA and CDR2 YSYEKL. Trimming stripped 2 bases from V and 0 bases from J, with 17 bases between. This CDR3 is 17 amino acids long. The DNA for the CDR3 is TGCGCCAGCAGCCAACTCACTACGATCTCTCCCTCCTACGAGCAGTACTTC. It is translated as CASSQLTTISPSYEQYF.